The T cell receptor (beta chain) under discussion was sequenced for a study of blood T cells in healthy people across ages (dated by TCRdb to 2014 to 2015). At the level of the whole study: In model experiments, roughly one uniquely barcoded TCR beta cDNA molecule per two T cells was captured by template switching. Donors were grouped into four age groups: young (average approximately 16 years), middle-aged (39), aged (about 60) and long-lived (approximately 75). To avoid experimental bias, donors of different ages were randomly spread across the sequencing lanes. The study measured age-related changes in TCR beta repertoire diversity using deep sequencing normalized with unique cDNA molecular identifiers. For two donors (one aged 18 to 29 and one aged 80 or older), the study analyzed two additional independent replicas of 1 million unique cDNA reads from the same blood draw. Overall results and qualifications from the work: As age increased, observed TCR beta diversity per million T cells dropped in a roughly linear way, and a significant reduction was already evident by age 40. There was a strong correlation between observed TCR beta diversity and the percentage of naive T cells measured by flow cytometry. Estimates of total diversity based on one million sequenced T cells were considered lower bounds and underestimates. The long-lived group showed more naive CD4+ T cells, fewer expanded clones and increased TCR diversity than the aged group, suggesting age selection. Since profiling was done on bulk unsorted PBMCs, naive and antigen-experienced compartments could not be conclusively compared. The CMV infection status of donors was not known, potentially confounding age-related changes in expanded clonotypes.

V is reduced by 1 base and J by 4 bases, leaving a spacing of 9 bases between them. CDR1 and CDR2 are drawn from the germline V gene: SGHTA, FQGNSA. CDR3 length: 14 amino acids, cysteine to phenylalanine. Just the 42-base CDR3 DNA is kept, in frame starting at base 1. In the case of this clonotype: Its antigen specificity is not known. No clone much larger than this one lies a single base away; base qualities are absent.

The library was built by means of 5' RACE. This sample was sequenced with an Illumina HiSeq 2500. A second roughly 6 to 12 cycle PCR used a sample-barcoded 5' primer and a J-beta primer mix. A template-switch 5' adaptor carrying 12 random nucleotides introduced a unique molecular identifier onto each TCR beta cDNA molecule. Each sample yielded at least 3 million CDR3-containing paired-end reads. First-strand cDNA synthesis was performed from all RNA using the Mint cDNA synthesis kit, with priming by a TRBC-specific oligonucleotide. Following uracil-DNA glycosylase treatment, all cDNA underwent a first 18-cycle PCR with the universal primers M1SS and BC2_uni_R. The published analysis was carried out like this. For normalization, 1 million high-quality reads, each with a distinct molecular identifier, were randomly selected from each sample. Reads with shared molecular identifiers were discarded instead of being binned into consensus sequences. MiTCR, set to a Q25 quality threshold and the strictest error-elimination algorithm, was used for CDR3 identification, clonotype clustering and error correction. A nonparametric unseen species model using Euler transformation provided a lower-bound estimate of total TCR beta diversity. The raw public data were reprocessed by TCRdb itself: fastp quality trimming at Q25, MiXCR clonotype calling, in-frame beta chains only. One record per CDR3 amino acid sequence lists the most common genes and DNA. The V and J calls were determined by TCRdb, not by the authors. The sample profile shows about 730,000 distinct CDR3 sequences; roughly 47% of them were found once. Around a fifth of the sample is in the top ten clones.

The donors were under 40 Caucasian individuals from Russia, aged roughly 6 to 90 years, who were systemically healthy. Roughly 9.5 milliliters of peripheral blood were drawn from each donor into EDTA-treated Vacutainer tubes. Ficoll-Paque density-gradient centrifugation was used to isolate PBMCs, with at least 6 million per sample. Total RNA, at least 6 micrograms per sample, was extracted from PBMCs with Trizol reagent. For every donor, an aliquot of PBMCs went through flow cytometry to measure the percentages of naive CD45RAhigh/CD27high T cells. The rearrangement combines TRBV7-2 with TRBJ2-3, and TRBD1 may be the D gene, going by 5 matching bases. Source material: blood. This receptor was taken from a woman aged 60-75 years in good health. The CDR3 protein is CASSLGGPSDTQYF. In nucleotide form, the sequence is TGTGCCAGCAGCTTAGGGGGCCCATCAGATACGCAGTATTTT.